Listed below are T cell receptor beta chains from one sample, sequenced in a study of blood T cell repertoires in COVID-19. The protocol was immunoSEQ multiplex PCR, while the TCRdb copy is restricted to in-frame clones and leaves out a portion. This table has over 450,000 clones, approximately 91% appearing once. Material: peripheral blood. These receptors were collected from a woman between 45 and 60 years old with COVID-19, enrolled during active disease. CDR3s include the opening cysteine and the closing phenylalanine or tryptophan. D genes are given only for firm matches. For some rows the clone size is stated as once, few or many, or as a class when expanded; others skip it.

D,size,V,J,CDR3,DNA
.,.,TRBV4-1,TRBJ2-7,CASSQDDSSTYEQYF,TGCGCCAGCAGCCAAGATGACAGTTCGACCTACGAGCAGTACTTC
.,.,TRBV6-5,TRBJ2-5,CASSPHSGQETQYF,TGTGCCAGCAGCCCCCATAGCGGACAAGAGACCCAGTACTTC
.,.,TRBV15,TRBJ1-5,CATSRFLGNNQPQHF,TGTGCCACCAGCAGGTTCCTGGGCAACAATCAGCCCCAGCATTTT
.,.,TRBV7-8,TRBJ2-1,CASSLVTGYNEQFF,TGTGCCAGCAGCTTAGTCACAGGGTACAATGAGCAGTTCTTC
TRBD2,.,TRBV28,TRBJ2-7,CASSLSPPLAGSDEQYF,TGTGCCAGCAGCCTCTCCCCCCCACTAGCGGGGTCTGACGAGCAGTACTTC
.,.,TRBV2,TRBJ2-3,CASRGGVSTDTQYF,TGTGCCAGCAGAGGGGGGGTGAGCACAGATACGCAGTATTTT
.,.,TRBV19,TRBJ1-3,CASSADSLSGNTIYF,TGTGCCAGTAGCGCCGACAGCCTCTCTGGAAACACCATATATTTT
TRBD1,.,TRBV11-2,TRBJ1-4,CASSYRGVGQSNEKLFF,TGTGCCAGCAGTTACAGGGGGGTGGGACAGAGCAATGAAAAACTGTTTTTT
TRBD1,.,TRBV5-4,TRBJ2-1,CASSSDRVQRNEQFF,TGTGCCAGCAGCTCTGACAGGGTTCAGCGGAATGAGCAGTTCTTC
.,once,TRBV18,TRBJ2-1,CASSPFDSRNSEQFF,TGTGCCAGCTCACCGTTTGACAGCCGTAATTCGGAGCAGTTCTTC
.,.,TRBV5-1,TRBJ1-1,CASSPTALNTEAFF,TGCGCCAGCAGCCCCACAGCTTTGAACACTGAAGCTTTCTTT
.,.,TRBV9,TRBJ1-1,CASSAQVGSVSTEAFF,TGTGCCAGCAGCGCCCAAGTGGGGAGTGTGAGCACTGAAGCTTTCTTT
.,.,TRBV25-1,TRBJ1-2,CASSEPSGGYGYTF,TGTGCCAGCAGTGAGCCGTCGGGGGGATATGGCTACACCTTC
.,once,TRBV7-9,TRBJ1-3,CASSFLGAGNTIYF,TGTGCCAGCAGCTTTTTAGGGGCTGGAAACACCATATATTTT
TRBD1,.,TRBV19,TRBJ2-3,CAGFIRRTGGSTDTQYF,TGTGCCGGGTTCATTAGGAGGACAGGGGGGTCCACAGATACGCAGTATTTT
.,.,TRBV29-1,TRBJ1-5,CSASTDSNQPQHF,TGCAGCGCTTCGACAGATAGCAATCAGCCCCAGCATTTT
.,.,TRBV5-1,TRBJ2-2,CASSFQGNGELFF,TGCGCCAGCAGCTTCCAGGGAAACGGGGAGCTGTTTTTT
.,.,TRBV30,TRBJ2-7,CAWSVATYYEQYF,TGTGCCTGGAGTGTAGCCACGTACTACGAGCAGTACTTC
.,.,TRBV2,TRBJ1-5,CASMRVLGEPQHF,TGTGCCAGCATGAGGGTCTTGGGAGAGCCCCAGCATTTT
TRBD1,.,TRBV7-9,TRBJ2-7,CASSSVLAGGPGEQYF,TGTGCCAGCAGCTCGGTCTTGGCAGGGGGTCCAGGGGAGCAGTACTTC
.,.,TRBV23-1,TRBJ1-2,CASSPAPGMDYGYTF,TGCGCCAGCAGTCCGGCTCCGGGGATGGACTATGGCTACACCTTC
.,.,TRBV5-1,TRBJ2-2,CASSGRQGSGELFF,TGCGCCAGCAGCGGACGCCAGGGATCCGGGGAGCTGTTTTTT